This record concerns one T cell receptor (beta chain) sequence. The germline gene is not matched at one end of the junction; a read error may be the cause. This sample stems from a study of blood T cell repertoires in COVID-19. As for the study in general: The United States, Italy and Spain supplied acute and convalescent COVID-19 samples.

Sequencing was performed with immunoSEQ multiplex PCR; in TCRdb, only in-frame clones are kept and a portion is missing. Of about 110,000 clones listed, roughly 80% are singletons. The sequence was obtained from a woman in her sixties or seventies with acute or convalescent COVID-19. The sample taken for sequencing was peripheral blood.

CDR3 sequence: CASSSAGTGSRDF. The DNA of the CDR3 is TGTGCCAGCAGTTCCGCCGGGACAGGGAGCAGGGACTTC. The chain uses TRBV12-3 or TRBV12-4 and TRBJ2-4; 9 positions agree with TRBD1. The CDR3 consists of 13 residues.